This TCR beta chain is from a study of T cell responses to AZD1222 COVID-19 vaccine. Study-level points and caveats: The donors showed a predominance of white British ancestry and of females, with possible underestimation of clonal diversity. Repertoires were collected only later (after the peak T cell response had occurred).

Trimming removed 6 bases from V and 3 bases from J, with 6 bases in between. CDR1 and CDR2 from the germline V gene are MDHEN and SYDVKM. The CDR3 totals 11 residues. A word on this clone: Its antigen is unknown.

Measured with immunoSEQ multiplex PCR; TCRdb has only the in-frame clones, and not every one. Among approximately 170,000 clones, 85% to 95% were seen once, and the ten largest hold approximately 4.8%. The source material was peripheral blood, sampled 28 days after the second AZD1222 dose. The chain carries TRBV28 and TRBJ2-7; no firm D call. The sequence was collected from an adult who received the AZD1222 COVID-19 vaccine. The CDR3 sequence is CASRSDYEQYF. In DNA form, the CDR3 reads TGTGCCAGCAGATCAGACTACGAGCAGTACTTC. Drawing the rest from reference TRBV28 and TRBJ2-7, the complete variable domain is DVKVTQSSRYLVKRTGEKVFLECVQDMDHENMFWYRQDPGLGLRLIYFSYDVKMKEKGDIPEGYSVSREKKERFSLILESASTNQTSMYLCASRSDYEQYFGPGTRLTVT.